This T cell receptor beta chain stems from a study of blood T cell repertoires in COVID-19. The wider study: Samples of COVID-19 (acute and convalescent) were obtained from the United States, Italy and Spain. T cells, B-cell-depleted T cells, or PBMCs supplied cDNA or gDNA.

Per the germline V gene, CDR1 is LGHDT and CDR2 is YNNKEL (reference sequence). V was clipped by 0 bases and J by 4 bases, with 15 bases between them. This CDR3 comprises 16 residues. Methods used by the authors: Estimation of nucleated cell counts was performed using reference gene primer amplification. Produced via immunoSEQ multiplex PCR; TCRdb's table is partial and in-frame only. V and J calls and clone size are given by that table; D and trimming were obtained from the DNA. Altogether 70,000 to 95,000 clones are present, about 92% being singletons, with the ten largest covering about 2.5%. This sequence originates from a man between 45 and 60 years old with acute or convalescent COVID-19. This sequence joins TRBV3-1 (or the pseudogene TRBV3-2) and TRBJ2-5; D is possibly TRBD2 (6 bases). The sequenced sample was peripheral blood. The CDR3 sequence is CASSQEPRGGTETQYF. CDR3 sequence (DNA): TGTGCCAGCAGCCAAGAACCCCGTGGGGGGACAGAGACCCAGTACTTC.